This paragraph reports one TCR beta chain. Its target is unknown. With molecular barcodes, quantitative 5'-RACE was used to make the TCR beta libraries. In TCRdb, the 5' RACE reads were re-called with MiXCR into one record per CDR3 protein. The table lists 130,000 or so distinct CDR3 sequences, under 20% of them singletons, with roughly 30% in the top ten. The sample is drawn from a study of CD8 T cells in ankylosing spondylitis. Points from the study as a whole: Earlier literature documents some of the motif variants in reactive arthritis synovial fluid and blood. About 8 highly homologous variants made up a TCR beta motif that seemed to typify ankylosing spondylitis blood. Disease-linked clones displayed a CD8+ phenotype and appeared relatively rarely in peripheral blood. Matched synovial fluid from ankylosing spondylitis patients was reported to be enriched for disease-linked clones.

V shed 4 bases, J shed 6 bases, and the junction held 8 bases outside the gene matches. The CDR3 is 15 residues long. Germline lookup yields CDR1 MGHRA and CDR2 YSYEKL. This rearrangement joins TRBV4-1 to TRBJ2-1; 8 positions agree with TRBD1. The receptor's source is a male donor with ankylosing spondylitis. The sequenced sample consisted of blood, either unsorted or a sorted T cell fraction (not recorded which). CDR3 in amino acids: CASSPGQGISNEQFF. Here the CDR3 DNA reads TGCGCCAGCAGCCCAGGACAGGGAATCTCCAATGAGCAGTTCTTC.